This T cell receptor beta chain originates from a study of blood T cell repertoires in COVID-19 (TCRdb year 2020). In the study overall: Collaborator samples came from the United States, Italy and Spain and covered acute and convalescent phases of COVID-19. Where available, HLA class I and class II types were taken from metadata supplied by the sample provider and were not determined by assay-based typing. The prospective study material was composed of cDNA or gDNA derived from T cells, B-cell-depleted T cells, or PBMCs. A de-identified subject ID, COVID-19 status, age in years and sex were almost always included in the sample metadata. The repertoires were made available in a free public database intended to serve as a resource for research on the immune response to SARS-CoV-2. The samples were drawn from the first 160 participants of the ongoing ImmuneRACE study and from about 1,200 subjects provided by 6 global collaborators. The dataset comprised deeply sampled blood TCRbeta repertoires from subjects exposed to, actively infected with, or recovered from COVID-19. Overall study results and their limits: The quantity of clinical and demographic metadata differed by source and by participant and was supplied without curation.

In the prospective study, participants were about 18 to 95 years old, resided in about two dozen geographic areas of the United States, and were enrolled through a virtual design. To assign participants to cohorts, the prospective study relied on clinical history that participants themselves reported in a screening survey and a study questionnaire. Recovered participants in ImmuneRACE Cohort 3 were defined as having two consecutive negative NP/OP PCR tests, clearance from a healthcare professional, or resolution of symptoms. Mobile phlebotomists in the prospective study collected whole blood, serum and a nasopharyngeal or oropharyngeal swab from every participant. Additional blood draws and questionnaires over an approximately two-month period could optionally be provided by prospective study participants. Blood samples from the prospective study were shipped frozen or at room temperature prior to DNA extraction.

TCRbeta CDR3 regions were amplified from genomic DNA using the immunoSEQ Assay, a bias-controlled multiplex PCR. On the study's bioinformatics: The number of nucleated cells in each sample was estimated from the amplification of reference gene primers within the assay. Sequence reads were collapsed and filtered to measure the absolute abundance of every unique TCRbeta CDR3 rearrangement. For each sample, productive Simpson clonality was calculated as the square root of Simpson's diversity index over productive rearrangements. Not all clones reach the TCRdb copy of this immuneACCESS table, which keeps in-frame sequences only. Checked studies attribute under half of the gap to unresolved V genes and leave the rest unexplained. V, J and clone size are taken as reported in that table, and D and trimming were inferred from the DNA itself. The sample has 160,000 or so clones on record, roughly 90% of them singletons. 6.6% of the sample comes from the top ten.

V ends up 3 bases short and J 4 bases short, with an unmatched junction base count of 25. CDR1 and CDR2, per the germline V gene (reference sequence), are LNHNV and YYDKDF. The CDR3 measures 21 amino acids from cysteine to phenylalanine. The read is trimmed to its CDR3 DNA, 63 bases read in frame from base 1. As regards this clone: Its antigen remains undetermined. Base qualities were left out, and no much larger clone turns up one base away.

This chain joins TRBV15 to TRBJ2-3; 7 nucleotides in the junction match TRBD2. The sequenced sample was PBMCs or T cells enriched from blood (not recorded which). The source is a woman between 50 and 59 years old who had recovered from COVID-19. The DNA sequence is as follows: TGTGCCACCAGCAGGCCAGAGATTATAGAGTCAGCGGGGCCGGTTCCAGATACGCAGTATTTT. It codes for CATSRPEIIESAGPVPDTQYF.